The table lists the clone carrying this T cell receptor (beta chain) with a few counts. Its antigen remains unidentified. This sample was taken from a study of T-cell reconstitution after alpha-beta-depleted transplantation in children. Study findings and constraints: Some patients' high day-60 TCRbeta diversity was traced to surviving recipient T cells and thymic progenitors. In patients about two months after transplant, alpha-beta T cells reportedly arose from several hundred expanded graft clones. After one year, T-cell counts and TCRbeta diversity mostly came from new T cells.

This CDR3 region has 15 residues. Trimming left V 3 bases short and J 4 bases short, with 12 bases between. Preparation of the TCRbeta library was carried out with unique molecular identifiers. Via MiXCR, TCRdb re-called the PCR reads, giving one row per CDR3 protein. Of more than 500,000 distinct CDR3 sequences listed, about 10% are singletons. This specimen was PBMCs, mostly from graft donor cells, taken 180 days after TCRalphabeta/CD19-depleted stem cell transplant. V and J are TRBV12-3 or TRBV12-4 and TRBJ2-2; possible D gene TRBD2, 5 bases. This clonotype originated in a female patient aged 2-10 years who had a stem cell transplant for aplastic anemia, so the T cells may come from the graft donor. CDR3 protein: CASSLPGFGTGELFF. In DNA, the CDR3 is TGTGCCAGCAGTTTGCCGGGGTTTGGCACCGGGGAGCTGTTTTTT.